A single sample is the source of the 28 T cell receptor beta chains below, sequenced in a study of cytomegalovirus exposure and HLA in healthy donors. PCR was performed using 60 Vbeta and 13 Jbeta primers. Using immunoSEQ multiplex PCR, the repertoire was profiled, and TCRdb retains in-frame clones only, with some absent. The table has 150,000 to 200,000 clones, roughly four fifths seen once; the top ten hold approximately 2.1%. The sample was PBMCs. The source is a man aged 25 to 45 in good health and CMV-seronegative.

Comment on this clone: At the DNA level, this CDR3 is encoded by other sequences in the same sample as well. The CDR3 DNA reads as TGCAGCGTCGGGACTAGCGGGAGGACAGCCAAAAACATTCAGTACTTC. Translating gives CSVGTSGRTAKNIQYF. This chain joins TRBV29-1 and TRBJ2-4, with 15 bases lining up with TRBD2. Germline V CDR1 and CDR2: SQVTM, ANQGSEA. V shed 6 bases and J 0 bases; nucleotides not matched to a gene: 3. This CDR3 region has 16 residues.

The V call is TRBV7-9, the J call TRBJ2-5; D ambiguous. Trimming removed 6 bases at V and 4 bases at J, with 21 bases between. Germline values: CDR1 SEHNR, CDR2 FQNEAQ (reference sequence). CDR3 length equals 16 residues. The CDR3 sequence: CASRNLQKLAGETQYF. CDR3 sequence (DNA): TGTGCCAGCAGAAACCTACAGAAACTTGCTGGAGAGACCCAGTACTTC.

Written as DNA, the CDR3 is TGTGCCAGCAGGAACCAGGACTATGGCTACACCTTC. Amino acids: CASRNQDYGYTF. The chain employs TRBV2 and TRBJ1-2; D call uncertain. The ends were cut back, 6 bases at V and 3 bases at J, with 8 bases in the middle. The germline V gene encodes CDR1 SNHLY and CDR2 FYNNEI. The CDR3 totals 12 residues.

The J gene is TRBJ2-7, the V gene TRBV2, with D possibly being TRBD1 (6 bases). The V gene lost 3 bases and the J gene lost 6 bases, with 9 bases spanning the gap. From germline, CDR1 is SNHLY and CDR2 FYNNEI. There are 12 residues in the CDR3. CDR3 amino acids: CASSDRQVEQYF. The CDR3 DNA reads as TGTGCCAGCAGTGATAGACAGGTCGAGCAGTACTTC.

The gene calls are TRBV2 and TRBJ2-5, with 9 bases fitting TRBD2. Germline CDR1 and CDR2: SNHLY and FYNNEI. Trimming removed 6 bases from V and 5 bases from J; junction bases left unmatched: 13. The CDR3 extends over 16 amino acids. The DNA of the CDR3 is TGTGCCAGCAGCACCGGGGGAGCGGGAGGTACGGAGACCCAGTACTTC. Translation gives CASSTGGAGGTETQYF.

A single count supports this clone. The CDR3 DNA reads TGTGCCAGCAGCGTCGGAGGCTCACCCCTCCACTTT. It yields the protein CASSVGGSPLHF. V and J are TRBV9 and TRBJ1-6; no clear D. The CDR3 runs 12 residues. V dropped 2 bases and J dropped 10 bases, with 7 bases sitting between them. Germline V gene data show CDR1 as SGDLS and CDR2 as YYNGEE.

In its sample, this clone was seen a few times. The chain is built from TRBV5-1 and TRBJ1-5, with D maybe TRBD1 (5 bases). CDR1 is SGHRS and CDR2 is YFSETQ in the germline V gene. V shed 2 bases and J shed 4 bases, with 10 bases lying between them. This CDR3 has 14 residues. In nucleotides, the CDR3 is TGCGCCAGCAGCTTCCTCGGGGGGAATCAGCCCCAGCATTTT. Translated: CASSFLGGNQPQHF. The full variable domain, completed using reference TRBV5-1 and TRBJ1-5, is KAGVTQTPRYLIKTRGQQVTLSCSPISGHRSVSWYQQTPGQGLQFLFEYFSETQRNKGNFPGRFSGRQFSNSRSEMNVSTLELGDSALYLCASSFLGGNQPQHFGDGTRLSIL.

The V and J genes are TRBV30 and TRBJ2-2; 10 nucleotides align to TRBD1. V dropped 0 bases and J dropped 7; count of bases not matched to a gene: 5. CDR1 and CDR2 (germline): GTSNPN, SVGIG (reference sequence). This CDR3 has 15 amino acids. The CDR3 sequence is CAWSVWTGGNGELFF. CDR3 nucleotide sequence: TGTGCCTGGAGTGTCTGGACAGGGGGTAACGGGGAGCTGTTTTTT.

This chain connects TRBV2 to TRBJ2-5; 7 bases are shared with TRBD1. The CDR3 has 14 residues. V lost 4 bases to trimming and J lost 5 bases; unmatched junction nucleotides: 7. Germline V gene lookup returns CDR1 SNHLY and CDR2 FYNNEI. CDR3 DNA sequence: TGTGCCAGCAGTGCAATTGGACAGGTGGAGACCCAGTACTTC. Its protein product is CASSAIGQVETQYF. Combining the CDR3 with reference TRBV2 and TRBJ2-5 gives the whole variable domain EPEVTQTPSHQVTQMGQEVILRCVPISNHLYFYWYRQILGQKVEFLVSFYNNEISEKSEIFDDQFSVERPDGSNFTLKIRSTKLEDSAMYFCASSAIGQVETQYFGPGTRLLVL.

The V and J genes are TRBV25-1 and TRBJ2-7; TRBD1 matches at 7 bases. The CDR3 has 14 amino acids. Trimming at V came to 6 bases and at J to 4 bases, leaving 9 bases not matched to a gene. Germline loops: CDR1 MGHDK, CDR2 SYGVNS. The CDR3 region has the DNA TGTGCCAGCAGCGACGACAGGGTGCGGTACGAGCAGTACTTC. It specifies CASSDDRVRYEQYF.

This clone was detected only once. The genes are TRBV27 and TRBJ2-5; perhaps TRBD2 as D (6 bases). CDR1 is MNHEY and CDR2 is SMNVEV in the germline V gene (reference sequence). CDR3 length: 12 amino acids. The V end lost 10 bases, the J end lost 6 bases, and 15 bases lay between the germline ends. The CDR3 DNA reads TGTGCCACCGGGACTCCCAAGAAGACCCAGTACTTC. It yields the protein CATGTPKKTQYF.

The rearrangement uses TRBV2 and TRBJ2-7; D possibly corresponds to TRBD1 (5 bases). CDR3 length: 13 amino acids. The ends were cut back, 3 bases at V and 1 base at J, with 7 bases in the middle. The germline V gene has CDR1 SNHLY and CDR2 FYNNEI. The CDR3 reads CASSEGLSYEQYF. CDR3 DNA sequence: TGTGCCAGCAGTGAGGGGCTGTCCTACGAGCAGTACTTC.

This chain links TRBV28 with TRBJ1-5, with 11 nucleotides matching TRBD1. V lost 6 bases and J lost 1; bases outside the gene matches: 2. Germline V lookup: CDR1 MDHEN, CDR2 SYDVKM. This CDR3 is built from 15 residues. CDR3 bases: TGTGCCAGCAGGGGGACAGGGGGGAGCAATCAGCCCCAGCATTTT. Amino acid sequence: CASRGTGGSNQPQHF.

The chain couples TRBV9 to TRBJ2-7, with D hard to call. The CDR3 length is 14 residues. The V gene lost 0 bases and the J gene lost 2 bases, with 9 bases spanning the gap. Germline CDR1 reads SGDLS; CDR2 reads YYNGEE. The CDR3 DNA reads as TGTGCCAGCAGCGTAGGAGTCCTGACCTACGAGCAGTACTTC. Protein sequence: CASSVGVLTYEQYF.

CDR3 sequence: CASSLGTDQYGYTF. As DNA, the CDR3 is TGTGCCAGCAGCTTAGGGACAGATCAGTATGGCTACACCTTC. This rearrangement joins TRBV7-2 to TRBJ1-2; possibly TRBD1 for D (6 bases). Trimming removed 1 base at V and 5 bases at J, with 11 bases between. CDR3 length: 14 residues. Germline CDR1 is SGHTA and CDR2 is FQGNSA.

V is TRBV20-1 and J is TRBJ2-1, with D unclear. Looked up from germline, CDR1 is DFQATT and CDR2 is SNEGSKA (reference sequence). V lost 6 bases, J lost 7 bases, and 10 bases lay in between. CDR3 length: 11 amino acids. The CDR3 DNA sequence: TGCAGTGCGACGCACGGGAATGAGCAGTTCTTC. It is translated as CSATHGNEQFF.

This clone was observed once. The chain has TRBV7-2 and TRBJ1-1, with D possibly matching TRBD1 (5 bases). Germline V gene sequence: CDR1 SGHTA, CDR2 FQGNSA. The V end lost 2 bases, the J end lost 1 base, and 5 bases lay between the germline ends. The CDR3 totals 13 residues. The CDR3 DNA reads TGTGCCAGCAGCTTACAGGGGAACACTGAAGCTTTCTTT. Its protein is CASSLQGNTEAFF.

Only one count was recorded for this clone. This chain joins TRBV28 and TRBJ2-1, with 9 bases lining up with TRBD2. The CDR3 totals 16 residues. Germline CDR1 is MDHEN and CDR2 is SYDVKM. Germline trimming cut 6 bases from V and 5 bases from J; bases unmatched to any gene: 11. CDR3: CASSHFTSGPNNEQFF. Here the CDR3 DNA reads TGTGCCAGCAGCCACTTTACTAGCGGGCCTAACAATGAGCAGTTCTTC.

The chain couples TRBV10-3 to TRBJ2-1; perhaps TRBD2 as D (6 bases). The CDR3 sequence is 12 residues long. The germline CDR1 and CDR2 sequences are ENHRY and SYGVKD. Trimming shortened V by 8 bases and J by 7 bases, and 12 bases separated the two germline ends. The CDR3 region is CAIETSRNEQFF. The CDR3 bases are TGTGCCATCGAAACTAGCCGAAATGAGCAGTTCTTC.

The chain employs TRBV19 and TRBJ2-2; 10 nucleotides agree with TRBD1. The length of the CDR3 is 15 residues. V lost 7 bases to trimming and J lost 6 bases; unmatched junction nucleotides: 8. Per germline, CDR1 LNHDA and CDR2 SQIVND (reference sequence). For the CDR3, the DNA is TGTGCCAGTAAAATCGTCGGACAGGGGGCCGGGGAGCTGTTTTTT. This sequence encodes CASKIVGQGAGELFF.

This chain uses TRBV6-1 with TRBJ1-5; 8 bases are a match to TRBD1. The CDR3 runs 15 residues. The V gene's germline CDR1 is MNHNS and CDR2 SASEGT. V dropped 3 bases and J dropped 6; count of bases not matched to a gene: 7. CDR3 sequence (DNA): TGTGCCAGCAGTGACTTCGAGACAGGGGTTCAGCCCCAGCATTTT. This sequence encodes CASSDFETGVQPQHF.

The CDR3 coding sequence is TGTGCCAGCACCTTTCGACTCTCCTACGAGCAGTACTTC. Translating gives CASTFRLSYEQYF. The rearrangement joins TRBV28 to TRBJ2-7; D ambiguous. CDR3 size: 13 residues. The V gene lost 7 bases and the J gene lost 0 bases, with 10 bases spanning the gap. The germline V gene has CDR1 MDHEN and CDR2 SYDVKM.

The rearrangement uses TRBV28 and TRBJ1-6; 9 bases are a match to TRBD1. Germline values: CDR1 MDHEN, CDR2 SYDVKM. CDR3 size: 18 residues. The trim removed 4 bases at V and 1 base at J, leaving 8 bases unmatched. This chain's CDR3 is CASSSPTGTGSYNSPLHF. The CDR3 DNA reads TGTGCCAGCAGTTCACCGACCGGGACAGGGTCCTATAATTCACCCCTCCACTTT.

V usage is TRBV6-1 and J usage is TRBJ2-3; perhaps TRBD1 as D (6 bases). Germline V gene lookup returns CDR1 MNHNS and CDR2 SASEGT. The CDR3 is 15 residues long. V dropped 5 bases and J dropped 2 bases, with 14 bases sitting between them. The CDR3 region has the DNA TGTGCCAGCAGTTCAACGGGACATCCCACAGATACGCAGTATTTT. Residues: CASSSTGHPTDTQYF.

The genes are TRBV27 and TRBJ2-7; 9 nucleotides match TRBD2. Germline trimming cut 5 bases from V and 4 bases from J; bases unmatched to any gene: 12. The CDR3 contains 16 residues. Germline CDR1 is MNHEY and CDR2 is SMNVEV (reference sequence). The CDR3 bases are TGTGCCAGCAGTCCCCTGAGTGGCGGGAGGGGGTACGAGCAGTACTTC. This gives the protein CASSPLSGGRGYEQYF.

The chain recombines TRBV7-2 with TRBJ2-3; D is ambiguous. The V gene lost 0 bases and the J gene lost 10 bases, with 11 bases spanning the gap. The CDR3 is 13 residues long. Germline V lookup: CDR1 SGHTA, CDR2 FQGNSA. The CDR3 spells CASSLASYGAQYF. Here the CDR3 DNA reads TGTGCCAGCAGCTTAGCGTCTTACGGTGCGCAGTATTTT.

The CDR3 region is CASSPPAGGIAEQFF. The CDR3 DNA is TGCGCCAGCAGCCCCCCAGCGGGAGGTATTGCTGAGCAGTTCTTC. This sequence joins TRBV5-1 and TRBJ2-1; TRBD2 matches at 9 bases. The CDR3 covers 15 residues. V lost 4 bases, J lost 9 bases, and 11 bases stayed unmatched. Germline lookup yields CDR1 SGHRS and CDR2 YFSETQ. Variable domain in full (rest from reference TRBV5-1 and TRBJ2-1): KAGVTQTPRYLIKTRGQQVTLSCSPISGHRSVSWYQQTPGQGLQFLFEYFSETQRNKGNFPGRFSGRQFSNSRSEMNVSTLELGDSALYLCASSPPAGGIAEQFFGPGTRLTVL.

V gene TRBV4-2 combines with J gene TRBJ2-1, with a weak D call TRBD2 (5 bases). V lost 1 base and J lost 5, with 21 bases in between. There are 18 residues in the CDR3. Per the germline V gene, CDR1 is LGHNA and CDR2 is YNFKEQ. This chain's CDR3 is CASSQGPVAGGENNEQFF. The CDR3 coding sequence is TGTGCCAGCAGCCAAGGGCCCGTGGCGGGTGGCGAGAACAATGAGCAGTTCTTC.